This section outlines one T cell receptor (beta chain) sequence together with its context. This record belongs to a study of metastatic and nonmetastatic thyroid tumors. TCRdb reanalyzed the PCR reads with MiXCR. The sample contains more than 20,000 clones, around 12% of which appear only once. Patients had received no treatment of any kind before thyroid surgery. Trimming removed 6 bases at V and 7 bases at J, with 18 bases between. The length of the CDR3 is 14 residues. CDR1 and CDR2 from the germline V gene are MDHEN and SYDVKM. This chain joins TRBV28 and TRBJ1-2, with unresolved D. The receptor comes from a female donor with papillary thyroid cancer or a benign thyroid nodule (not recorded which). Some clones in this sample may be carry-over from other donors' samples. The sequenced sample consisted of blood. DNA for the CDR3: TGTGCCAGCAGCCTTCCGAGCCAACGTCGTGGCTACACCTTC. Translating gives CASSLPSQRRGYTF.